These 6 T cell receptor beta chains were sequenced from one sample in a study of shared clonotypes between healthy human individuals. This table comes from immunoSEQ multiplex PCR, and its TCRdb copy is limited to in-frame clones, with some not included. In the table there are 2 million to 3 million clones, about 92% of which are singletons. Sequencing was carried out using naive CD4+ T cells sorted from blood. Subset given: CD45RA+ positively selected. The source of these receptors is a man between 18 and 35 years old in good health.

The CDR3 reads CASSPSVEKKAFF. The CDR3 bases are TGTGCCAGCAGCCCCTCTGTCGAGAAGAAGGCTTTCTTT. The V and J genes are TRBV7-9 and TRBJ1-1; no clear D. This CDR3 has 13 residues. Trimming shortened V by 5 bases and J by 11 bases, and 18 bases separated the two germline ends. Germline V CDR1 and CDR2: SEHNR, FQNEAQ (reference sequence). Supplemented by reference TRBV7-9 and TRBJ1-1, the full variable domain reads DTGVSQNPRHKITKRGQNVTFRCDPISEHNRLYWYRQTLGQGPEFLTYFQNEAQLEKSRLLSDRFSAERPKGSFSTLEIQRTEQGDSAMYLCASSPSVEKKAFFGQGTRLTVV.

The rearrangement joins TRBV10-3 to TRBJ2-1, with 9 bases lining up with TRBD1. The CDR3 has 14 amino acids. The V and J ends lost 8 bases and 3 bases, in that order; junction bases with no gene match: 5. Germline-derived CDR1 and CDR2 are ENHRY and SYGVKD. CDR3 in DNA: TGTGCCATCGCACCGGGACAGGGCTACAATGAGCAGTTCTTC. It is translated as CAIAPGQGYNEQFF.

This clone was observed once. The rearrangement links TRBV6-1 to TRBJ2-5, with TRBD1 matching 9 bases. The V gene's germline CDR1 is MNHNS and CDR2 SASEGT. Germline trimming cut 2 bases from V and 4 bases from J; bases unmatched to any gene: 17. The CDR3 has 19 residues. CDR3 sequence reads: CASSETQGAFLISRETQYF. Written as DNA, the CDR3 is TGTGCCAGCAGTGAAACACAGGGGGCTTTTCTAATCAGCCGAGAGACCCAGTACTTC.

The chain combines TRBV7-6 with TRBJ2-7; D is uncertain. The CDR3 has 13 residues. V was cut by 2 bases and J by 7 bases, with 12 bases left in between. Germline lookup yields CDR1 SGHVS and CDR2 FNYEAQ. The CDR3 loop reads CASSLNGLQEQYF. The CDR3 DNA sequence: TGTGCCAGCAGCTTAAACGGTCTGCAGGAGCAGTACTTC.

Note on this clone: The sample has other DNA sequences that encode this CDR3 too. CDR3 residues: CASSQERGGSYEQYF. In nucleotides, the CDR3 is TGTGCCAGCAGCCAAGAGCGGGGGGGTAGCTACGAGCAGTACTTC. The chain links TRBV4-2 to TRBJ2-7, with 9 bases matching TRBD2. The germline CDR1 and CDR2 sequences are LGHNA and YNFKEQ. The CDR3 spans 15 residues. Trimming cost V 0 bases and J 3 bases; bases outside gene matches: 3.

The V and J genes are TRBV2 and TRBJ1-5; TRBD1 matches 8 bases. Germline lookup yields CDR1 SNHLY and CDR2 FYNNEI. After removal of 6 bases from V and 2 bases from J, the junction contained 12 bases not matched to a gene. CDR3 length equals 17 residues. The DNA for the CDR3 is TGTGCCAGCAGACAAATGACAGGGGTGGGTGGCAATCAGCCCCAGCATTTT. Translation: CASRQMTGVGGNQPQHF.